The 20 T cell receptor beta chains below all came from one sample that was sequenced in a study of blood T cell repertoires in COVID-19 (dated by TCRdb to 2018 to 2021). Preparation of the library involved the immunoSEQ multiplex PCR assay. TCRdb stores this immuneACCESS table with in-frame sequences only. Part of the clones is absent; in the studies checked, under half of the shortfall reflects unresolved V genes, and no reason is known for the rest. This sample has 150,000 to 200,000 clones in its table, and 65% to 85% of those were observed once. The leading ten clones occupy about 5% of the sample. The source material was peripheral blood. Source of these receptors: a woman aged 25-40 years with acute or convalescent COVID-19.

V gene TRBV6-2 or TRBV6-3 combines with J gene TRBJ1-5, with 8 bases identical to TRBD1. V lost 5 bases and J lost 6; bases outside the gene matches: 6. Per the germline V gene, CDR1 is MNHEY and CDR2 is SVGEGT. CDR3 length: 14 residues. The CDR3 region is CASSQTGAVQPQHF. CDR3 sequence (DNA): TGTGCCAGCAGTCAGACAGGGGCGGTTCAGCCCCAGCATTTT.

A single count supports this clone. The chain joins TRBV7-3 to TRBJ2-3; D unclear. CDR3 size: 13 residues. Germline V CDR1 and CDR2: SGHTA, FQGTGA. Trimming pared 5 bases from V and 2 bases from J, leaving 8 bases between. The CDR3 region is CASSRDTTDTQYF. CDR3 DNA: TGTGCCAGCAGCCGAGACACCACAGATACGCAGTATTTT.

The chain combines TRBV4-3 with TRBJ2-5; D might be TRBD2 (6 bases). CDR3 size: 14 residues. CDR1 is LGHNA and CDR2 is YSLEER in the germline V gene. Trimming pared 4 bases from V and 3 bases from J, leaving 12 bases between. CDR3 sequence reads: CASSLVGEEETQYF. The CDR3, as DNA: TGCGCCAGCAGCCTCGTTGGGGAGGAAGAGACCCAGTACTTC.

CDR3 DNA sequence: TGTGCCAGCAGTTTAACCGACAGGGATGAAAACACCATATATTTT. Translation: CASSLTDRDENTIYF. The gene calls are TRBV6-6 and TRBJ1-3, with 7 bases that match TRBD1. The CDR3 extends over 15 amino acids. Germline-derived CDR1 and CDR2 are MNHNY and SVGAGI (reference sequence). V shed 4 bases, J shed 6 bases, and the junction held 9 bases outside the gene matches.

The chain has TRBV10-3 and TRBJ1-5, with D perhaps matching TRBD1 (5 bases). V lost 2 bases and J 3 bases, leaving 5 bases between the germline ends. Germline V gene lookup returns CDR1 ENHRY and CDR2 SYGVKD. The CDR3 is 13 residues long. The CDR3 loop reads CAISEGHNQPQHF. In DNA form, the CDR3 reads TGTGCCATCAGTGAGGGACACAATCAGCCCCAGCATTTT.

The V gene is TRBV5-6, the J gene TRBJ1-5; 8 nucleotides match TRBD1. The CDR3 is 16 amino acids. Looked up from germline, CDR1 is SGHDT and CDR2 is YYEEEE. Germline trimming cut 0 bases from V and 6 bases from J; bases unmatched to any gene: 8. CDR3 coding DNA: TGTGCCAGCAGCTTGGCCGGTGCAGGGGGCCTTCAGCCCCAGCATTTT. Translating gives CASSLAGAGGLQPQHF.

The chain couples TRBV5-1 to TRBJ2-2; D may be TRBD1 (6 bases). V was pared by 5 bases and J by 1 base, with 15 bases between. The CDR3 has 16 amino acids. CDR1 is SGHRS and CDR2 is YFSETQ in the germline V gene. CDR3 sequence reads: CASSILQGLNTGELFF. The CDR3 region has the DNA TGCGCCAGCAGTATCCTACAGGGATTGAACACCGGGGAGCTGTTTTTT.

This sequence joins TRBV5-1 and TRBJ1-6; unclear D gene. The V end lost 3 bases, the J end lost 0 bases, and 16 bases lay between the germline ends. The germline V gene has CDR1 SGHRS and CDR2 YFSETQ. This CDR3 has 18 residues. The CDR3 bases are TGCGCCAGCAGCTCAAGGGTCCCGGGGAGCTCCTATAATTCACCCCTCCACTTT. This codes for CASSSRVPGSSYNSPLHF.

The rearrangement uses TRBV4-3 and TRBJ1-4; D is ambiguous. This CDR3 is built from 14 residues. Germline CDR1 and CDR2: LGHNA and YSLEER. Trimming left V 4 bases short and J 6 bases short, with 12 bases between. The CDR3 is CASSLRVGDEKLFF. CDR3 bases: TGCGCCAGCAGCCTACGGGTTGGAGATGAAAAACTGTTTTTT.

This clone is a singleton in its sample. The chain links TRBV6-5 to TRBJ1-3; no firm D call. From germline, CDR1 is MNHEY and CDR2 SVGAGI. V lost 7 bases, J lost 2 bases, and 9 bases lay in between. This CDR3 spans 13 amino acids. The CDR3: CASIEGTGNTIYF. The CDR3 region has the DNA TGTGCCAGCATAGAGGGAACTGGAAACACCATATATTTT.

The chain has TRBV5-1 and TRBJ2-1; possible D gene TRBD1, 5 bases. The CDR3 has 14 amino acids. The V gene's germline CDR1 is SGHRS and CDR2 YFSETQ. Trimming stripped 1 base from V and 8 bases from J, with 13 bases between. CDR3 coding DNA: TGCGCCAGCAGCTTGTATCAGGGATTCGATGAGCAGTTCTTC. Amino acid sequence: CASSLYQGFDEQFF.

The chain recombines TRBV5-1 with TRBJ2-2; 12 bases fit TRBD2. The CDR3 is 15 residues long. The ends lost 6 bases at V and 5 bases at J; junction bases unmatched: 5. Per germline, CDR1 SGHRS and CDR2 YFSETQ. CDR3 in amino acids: CASNSGTSGTGELFF. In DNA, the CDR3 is TGCGCCAGCAACTCCGGGACTAGCGGGACCGGGGAGCTGTTTTTT. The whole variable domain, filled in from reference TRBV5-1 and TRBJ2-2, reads KAGVTQTPRYLIKTRGQQVTLSCSPISGHRSVSWYQQTPGQGLQFLFEYFSETQRNKGNFPGRFSGRQFSNSRSEMNVSTLELGDSALYLCASNSGTSGTGELFFGEGSRLTVL.

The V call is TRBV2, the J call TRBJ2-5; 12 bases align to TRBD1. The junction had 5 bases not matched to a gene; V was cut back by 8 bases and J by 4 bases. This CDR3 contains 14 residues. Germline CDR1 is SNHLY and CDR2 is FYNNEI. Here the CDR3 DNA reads TGTGCCAGCGGGGGACAGGGGGCTCTAGAGACCCAGTACTTC. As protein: CASGGQGALETQYF. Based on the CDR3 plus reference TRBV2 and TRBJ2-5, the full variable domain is EPEVTQTPSHQVTQMGQEVILRCVPISNHLYFYWYRQILGQKVEFLVSFYNNEISEKSEIFDDQFSVERPDGSNFTLKIRSTKLEDSAMYFCASGGQGALETQYFGPGTRLLVL.

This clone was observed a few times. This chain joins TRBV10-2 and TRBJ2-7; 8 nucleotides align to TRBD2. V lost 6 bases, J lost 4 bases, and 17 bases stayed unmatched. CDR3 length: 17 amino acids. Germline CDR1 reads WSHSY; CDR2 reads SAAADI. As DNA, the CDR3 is TGCGCCAGCAGCCGAGGTGGGAGCGGGAGTTGGGGGTACGAGCAGTACTTC. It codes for CASSRGGSGSWGYEQYF.

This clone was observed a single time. CDR3 region: CAWSATHQNIQYF. DNA of the CDR3: TGTGCCTGGAGTGCCACACACCAAAACATTCAGTACTTC. The chain is built from TRBV30 and TRBJ2-4; no reliable D call. CDR1 is GTSNPN and CDR2 is SVGIG in the germline V gene (reference sequence). The CDR3 is 13 residues long. V was trimmed by 1 base and J by 5 bases, leaving 9 bases between them.

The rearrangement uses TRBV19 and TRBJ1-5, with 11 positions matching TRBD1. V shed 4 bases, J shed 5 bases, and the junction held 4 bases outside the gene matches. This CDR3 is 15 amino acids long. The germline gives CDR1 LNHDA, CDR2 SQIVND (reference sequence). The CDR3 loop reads CASSKDRGRDQPQHF. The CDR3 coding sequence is TGTGCCAGTAGTAAGGACAGGGGGCGGGATCAGCCCCAGCATTTT.

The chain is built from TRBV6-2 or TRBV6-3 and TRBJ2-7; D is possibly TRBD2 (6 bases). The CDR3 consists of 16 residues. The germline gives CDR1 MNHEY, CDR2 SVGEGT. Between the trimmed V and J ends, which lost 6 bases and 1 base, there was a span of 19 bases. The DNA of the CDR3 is TGTGCCAGCAGCCCCTCCCGGAGGGCAGGATCCTACGAGCAGTACTTC. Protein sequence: CASSPSRRAGSYEQYF.

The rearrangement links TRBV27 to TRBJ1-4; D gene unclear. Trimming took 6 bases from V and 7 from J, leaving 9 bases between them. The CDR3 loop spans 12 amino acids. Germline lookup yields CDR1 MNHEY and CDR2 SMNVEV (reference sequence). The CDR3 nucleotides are TGTGCCAGCAGCCGGACTGGTGAAAAACTGTTTTTT. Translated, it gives CASSRTGEKLFF.

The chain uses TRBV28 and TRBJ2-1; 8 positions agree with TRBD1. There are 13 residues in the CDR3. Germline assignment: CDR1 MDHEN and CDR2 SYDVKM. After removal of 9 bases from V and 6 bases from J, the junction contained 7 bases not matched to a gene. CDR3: CASSEQGGNEQFF. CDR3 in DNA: TGTGCCAGTTCGGAACAGGGGGGCAATGAGCAGTTCTTC.

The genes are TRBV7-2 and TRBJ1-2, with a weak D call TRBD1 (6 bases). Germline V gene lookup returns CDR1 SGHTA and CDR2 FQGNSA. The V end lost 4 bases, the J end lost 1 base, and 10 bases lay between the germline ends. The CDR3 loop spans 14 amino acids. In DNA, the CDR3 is TGTGCCAGCAGCTCAGGGGCCCTTAACTATGGCTACACCTTC. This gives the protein CASSSGALNYGYTF. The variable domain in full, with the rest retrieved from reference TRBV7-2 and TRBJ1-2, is GAGVSQSPSNKVTEKGKDVELRCDPISGHTALYWYRQSLGQGLEFLIYFQGNSAPDKSGLPSDRFSAERTGGSVSTLTIQRTQQEDSAVYLCASSSGALNYGYTFGSGTRLTVV.